This TCR beta chain comes out of a study of PD-1 blockade in classical Hodgkin lymphoma. Germline V CDR1 and CDR2: SGHNT, YYREEE (reference sequence). This CDR3 comprises 14 residues. Exposure to brentuximab vedotin varied, and each patient had relapsed following autologous stem cell transplantation. Study results and limitations: Newly diagnosed patients reportedly trailed healthy donors in baseline TCR diversity. TCR diversity in CD4+, not CD8+, cells rose significantly by C4D1.

As for this clone: Its antigen is as yet unknown. One end of the junction varies from germline; a read error may be responsible.

Profiled with immunoSEQ multiplex PCR; TCRdb holds only in-frame clones, not every one. The repertoire includes some 96,000 clones, roughly 76% of them detected once, and roughly 15% sits in the top ten. The chain links TRBV5-4 to TRBJ2-1; TRBD2 aligns across 7 bases. This TCR came from a human donor with classical Hodgkin lymphoma. Sequenced material: peripheral blood mononuclear cells (PBMCs), taken before the second cycle of nivolumab. CDR3 sequence (DNA): TGTGCCAGCAGCTTGGGGGGGGACTACAGTGAGCAGTTCTTC. Encoded protein: CASSLGGDYSEQFF.